Below are 10 T cell receptor beta chains sequenced from a single sample in a study of T cell repertoires in ileal Crohn's disease. As to time point: neoterminal ileum biopsy at postoperative endoscopy, about 6 months after surgery. Some clones are missing from TCRdb's copy, which holds only in-frame ones; the method was immunoSEQ multiplex PCR. The sample consists of 9,000 to 13,000 clones, about four fifths of them appearing once. The sample taken for sequencing was ileal tissue. The receptors originated from an adult with Crohn's disease.

The V and J genes are TRBV4-2 and TRBJ2-1; 8 positions match TRBD2. Per germline, CDR1 LGHNA and CDR2 YNFKEQ. The CDR3 has 15 residues. J lost 10 bases, V lost 0 bases, and 8 bases had no gene match. The DNA of the CDR3 is TGTGCCAGCAGCCAAGATCGGGGGGGGGTGAGCGAGCAGTTCTTC. Translating gives CASSQDRGGVSEQFF.

The V gene is TRBV4-3, the J gene TRBJ2-5, with 9 bases lining up with TRBD1. The J call may be wrong; the DNA end is better matched by TRBJ2-7. This CDR3 has 15 amino acids. Germline assignment: CDR1 LGHNA and CDR2 YSLEER. Written as DNA, the CDR3 is TGCGCCAGCAGCCAAGACGGGACAGGGCCCAACGAGCAGTACTTC. This translates into CASSQDGTGPNEQYF.

This clone was counted once. V gene TRBV5-5 combines with J gene TRBJ2-7, with D maybe TRBD1 (5 bases). V was shortened by 0 bases and J by 12 bases, with 10 bases between the two germline ends. The CDR3 extends over 11 amino acids. Germline-derived CDR1 and CDR2 are SGHKS and YYEKEE (reference sequence). The CDR3 sequence: CASSLEGWRYF. For the CDR3, the DNA is TGTGCCAGCAGCTTGGAGGGGTGGCGGTACTTC.

The chain employs TRBV18 and TRBJ1-3; a weak D match, TRBD1 (6 bases). The CDR3 spans 16 residues. V gave up 3 bases and J gave up 4 bases, with 16 bases separating them. Germline-derived CDR1 and CDR2 are KGHSH and LQKENI. CDR3 in DNA: TGTGCCAGCTCACCTGGGAACCCAGGGACAGGAAACACCATATATTTT. Encoded protein: CASSPGNPGTGNTIYF.

This clone occurred a few times. The CDR3 loop reads CASSLAGARTEAFF. In DNA form, the CDR3 reads TGTGCCAGCAGCTTAGCAGGGGCTCGGACTGAAGCTTTCTTT. V and J are TRBV7-8 and TRBJ1-1, with a tentative D call TRBD1 (5 bases). The V gene's germline CDR1 is SGHVS and CDR2 FQNEAQ. This CDR3 comprises 14 residues. V was shortened by 0 bases and J by 5 bases, with 10 bases between the two germline ends.

This rearrangement joins TRBV6-1 to TRBJ2-1; 9 bases fit TRBD1. CDR1 MNHNS and CDR2 SASEGT come from the germline V gene. Unmatched junction bases numbered 6, after V lost 6 bases and J lost 6 bases. This CDR3 comprises 14 residues. This CDR3 reads CASRRDRVGNEQFF. CDR3 coding DNA: TGTGCCAGCAGGAGGGACAGGGTGGGCAATGAGCAGTTCTTC.

The rearrangement uses TRBV6-1 and TRBJ2-2; TRBD2 is a possible D gene (5 bases). The V end was cut by 6 bases, the J end by 4 bases, with 15 bases between. Germline values: CDR1 MNHNS, CDR2 SASEGT. This CDR3 is built from 15 residues. CDR3 coding DNA: TGTGCCAGCAGGTTTGGAGCGGAGACCACCGGGGAGCTGTTTTTT. Protein product: CASRFGAETTGELFF.

There are a few counts of this clone. The chain links TRBV5-8 to TRBJ2-4, with TRBD2 matching over 9 bases. Germline values: CDR1 SGHTS, CDR2 YDEGEE. This CDR3 region has 15 residues. V dropped 4 bases and J dropped 10; count of bases not matched to a gene: 12. This chain's CDR3 is CASSPVAGVASIQYF. DNA of the CDR3: TGTGCCAGCAGCCCCGTAGCGGGGGTGGCGAGTATTCAGTACTTC. Based on the CDR3 plus reference TRBV5-8 and TRBJ2-4, the full variable domain is EAGVTQSPTHLIKTRGQQATLRCSPISGHTSVYWYQQALGLGLQFLLWYDEGEERNRGNFPPRFSGRQFPNYSSELNVNALELEDSALYLCASSPVAGVASIQYFGAGTRLSVL.

A single count supports this clone. The rearrangement links TRBV7-9 to TRBJ1-4, with a tentative D call TRBD1 (6 bases). CDR3 length equals 15 residues. V gave up 1 base and J gave up 3 bases, with 9 bases separating them. Germline-derived CDR1 and CDR2 are SEHNR and FQNEAQ (reference sequence). The chain's CDR3 is CASSLVGAPNEKLFF. As DNA, the CDR3 is TGTGCCAGCAGCTTAGTGGGGGCGCCTAATGAAAAACTGTTTTTT.

The rearrangement links TRBV2 to TRBJ2-2, with TRBD2 matching 8 bases. Germline loops: CDR1 SNHLY, CDR2 FYNNEI. The V and J ends lost 6 bases and 0 bases, in that order; junction bases with no gene match: 9. The CDR3 extends over 17 amino acids. The CDR3 loop is CASSERASGSNTGELFF. CDR3 sequence (DNA): TGTGCCAGCAGCGAAAGGGCTAGCGGGTCGAACACCGGGGAGCTGTTTTTT.